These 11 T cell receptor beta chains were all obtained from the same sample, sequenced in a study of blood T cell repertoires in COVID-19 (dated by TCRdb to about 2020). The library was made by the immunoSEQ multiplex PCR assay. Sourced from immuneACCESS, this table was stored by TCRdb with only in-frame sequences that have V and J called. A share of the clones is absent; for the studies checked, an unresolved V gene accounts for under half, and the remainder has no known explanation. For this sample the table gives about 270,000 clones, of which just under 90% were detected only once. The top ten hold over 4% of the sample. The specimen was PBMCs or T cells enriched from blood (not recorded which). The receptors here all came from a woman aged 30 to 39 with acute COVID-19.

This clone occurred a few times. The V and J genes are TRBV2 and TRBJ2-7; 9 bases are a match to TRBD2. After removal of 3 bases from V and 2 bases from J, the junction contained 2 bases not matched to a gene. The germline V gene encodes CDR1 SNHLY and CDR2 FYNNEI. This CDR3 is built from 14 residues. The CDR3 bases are TGTGCCAGCAGTGAGACTAGCGGCACCTACGAGCAGTACTTC. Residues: CASSETSGTYEQYF.

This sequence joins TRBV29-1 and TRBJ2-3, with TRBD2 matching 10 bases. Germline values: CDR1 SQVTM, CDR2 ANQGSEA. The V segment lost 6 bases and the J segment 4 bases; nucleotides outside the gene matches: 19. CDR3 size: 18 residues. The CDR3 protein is CSVRAGVAGGTRADTQYF. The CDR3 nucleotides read TGCAGCGTCCGCGCGGGTGTAGCGGGAGGCACCCGCGCAGATACGCAGTATTTT.

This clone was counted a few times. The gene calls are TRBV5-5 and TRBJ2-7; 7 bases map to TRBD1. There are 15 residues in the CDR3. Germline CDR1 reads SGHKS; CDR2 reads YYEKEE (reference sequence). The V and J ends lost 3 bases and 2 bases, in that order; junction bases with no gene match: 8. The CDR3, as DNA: TGTGCCAGCAGCTCGGCGACAGGGCTCACCTACGAGCAGTACTTC. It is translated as CASSSATGLTYEQYF. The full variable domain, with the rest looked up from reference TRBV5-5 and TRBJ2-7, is DAGVTQSPTHLIKTRGQQVTLRCSPISGHKSVSWYQQVLGQGPQFIFQYYEKEERGRGNFPDRFSARQFPNYSSELNVNALLLGDSALYLCASSSATGLTYEQYFGPGTRLTVT.

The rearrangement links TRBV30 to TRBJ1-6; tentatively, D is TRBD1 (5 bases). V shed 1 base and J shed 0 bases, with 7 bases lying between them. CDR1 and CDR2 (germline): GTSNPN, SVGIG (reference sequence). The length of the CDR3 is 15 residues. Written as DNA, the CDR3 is TGTGCCTGGAGTGGGGACTCCTCCTATAATTCACCCCTCCACTTT. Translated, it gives CAWSGDSSYNSPLHF.

DNA for the CDR3: TGTGCCAGCAAAGAATCGGGACAGGGGCCCTATGGCTACACCTTC. Protein product: CASKESGQGPYGYTF. The V and J genes are TRBV7-2 and TRBJ1-2, with 10 positions matching TRBD1. Germline V gene data show CDR1 as SGHTA and CDR2 as FQGNSA. With V trimmed by 7 bases and J by 4 bases, 9 bases remained unmatched. This CDR3 region has 15 residues. The full variable domain, in which reference TRBV7-2 and TRBJ1-2 provide the parts outside the CDR3, is GAGVSQSPSNKVTEKGKDVELRCDPISGHTALYWYRQSLGQGLEFLIYFQGNSAPDKSGLPSDRFSAERTGGSVSTLTIQRTQQEDSAVYLCASKESGQGPYGYTFGSGTRLTVV.

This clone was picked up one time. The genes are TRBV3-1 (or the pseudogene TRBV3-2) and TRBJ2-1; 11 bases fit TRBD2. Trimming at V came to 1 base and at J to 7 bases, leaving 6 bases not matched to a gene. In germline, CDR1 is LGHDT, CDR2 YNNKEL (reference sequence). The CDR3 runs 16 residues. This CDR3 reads CASSQANSGGVNEQFF. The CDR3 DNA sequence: TGTGCCAGCAGCCAAGCAAATAGCGGGGGGGTGAATGAGCAGTTCTTC.

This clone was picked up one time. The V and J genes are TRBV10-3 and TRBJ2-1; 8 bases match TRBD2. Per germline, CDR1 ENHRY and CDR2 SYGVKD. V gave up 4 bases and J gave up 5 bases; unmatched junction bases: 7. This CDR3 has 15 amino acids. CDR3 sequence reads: CAISGPGREDNEQFF. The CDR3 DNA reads TGTGCCATCAGTGGTCCCGGGAGGGAAGACAATGAGCAGTTCTTC.

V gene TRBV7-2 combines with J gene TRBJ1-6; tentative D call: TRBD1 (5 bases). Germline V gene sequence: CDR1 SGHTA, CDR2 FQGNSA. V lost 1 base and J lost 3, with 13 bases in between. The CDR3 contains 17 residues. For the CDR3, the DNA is TGTGCCAGCAGCTTAGACAGGAAAACCTTCTATAATTCACCCCTCCACTTT. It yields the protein CASSLDRKTFYNSPLHF.

The CDR3 nucleotides read TGTGCCAGCAGTCACACAAATCAGGGGGACGGCTACACCTTC. Its protein is CASSHTNQGDGYTF. The chain recombines TRBV6-5 with TRBJ1-2, with TRBD1 identical over 7 bases. The CDR3 spans 14 residues. Unmatched junction bases numbered 11, after V lost 5 bases and J lost 8 bases. Germline V gene data show CDR1 as MNHEY and CDR2 as SVGAGI.

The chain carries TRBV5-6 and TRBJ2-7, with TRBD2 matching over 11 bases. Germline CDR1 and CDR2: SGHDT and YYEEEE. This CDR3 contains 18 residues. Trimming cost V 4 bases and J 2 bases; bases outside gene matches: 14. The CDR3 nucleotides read TGTGCCAGCAGCCGAAGCTCCGGGACTAGCGGTTCCACCTACGAGCAGTACTTC. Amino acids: CASSRSSGTSGSTYEQYF.

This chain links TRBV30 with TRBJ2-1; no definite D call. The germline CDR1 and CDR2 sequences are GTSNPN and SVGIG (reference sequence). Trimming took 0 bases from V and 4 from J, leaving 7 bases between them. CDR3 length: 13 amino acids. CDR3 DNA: TGTGCCTGGAGTGTATCTGAGTACAATGAGCAGTTCTTC. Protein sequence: CAWSVSEYNEQFF.